The rows below give T cell receptor beta chains drawn from one sample of a study of blood T cell repertoires in COVID-19. Generated by immunoSEQ multiplex PCR, the TCRdb table keeps only in-frame clones and is missing some. The sample lists 400,000 or so clones; 80% to 90% were seen once. The sample was PBMCs or T cells enriched from blood (not recorded which). Receptor source: a man in his forties in a cohort exposed to, infected with or recovered from COVID-19 (not recorded which). CDR3s include the opening cysteine and the closing phenylalanine or tryptophan. Fields, in order: D gene, J gene, clone size, V gene, CDR3 DNA, CDR3 protein. The D gene is left open where the match is weak. Not all rows give a size; the values are once, few, many and, for expanded clones, a class.

d_gene: NA; j_gene: TRBJ1-2; abundance: NA; v_gene: TRBV13; CDR3nt: TGTGCCAGCAGCACAACGTCGGGTGGCTACACCTTC; CDR3aa: CASSTTSGGYTF
d_gene: NA; j_gene: TRBJ2-5; abundance: NA; v_gene: TRBV10-3; CDR3nt: TGTGCCATCAGTGAGTCGTGGGGGAGGCAAGAGACCCAGTACTTC; CDR3aa: CAISESWGRQETQYF
d_gene: NA; j_gene: TRBJ1-5; abundance: once; v_gene: TRBV21-1; CDR3nt: TGTGCCAGCAGCAACCCCGGACAGGTGCTTGGAAATAGCAATCAGCCCCAGCATTTT; CDR3aa: CASSNPGQVLGNSNQPQHF
d_gene: TRBD2; j_gene: TRBJ2-1; abundance: NA; v_gene: TRBV5-4; CDR3nt: TGTGCCAGCAGCTTGCAGAGCGGGAGGGCCCATGAGCAGTTCTTC; CDR3aa: CASSLQSGRAHEQFF
d_gene: NA; j_gene: TRBJ2-2; abundance: once; v_gene: TRBV14; CDR3nt: TGTGCCAGCAGCCGGGGAGTCCAAGGGAGGACCGGGGAGCTGTTTTTT; CDR3aa: CASSRGVQGRTGELFF
d_gene: NA; j_gene: TRBJ2-1; abundance: NA; v_gene: TRBV6-5; CDR3nt: TGTGCCAGCAAACGTGGGGGCGAAATGGATGAGCAGTTCTTC; CDR3aa: CASKRGGEMDEQFF
d_gene: TRBD2; j_gene: TRBJ2-1; abundance: NA; v_gene: TRBV18; CDR3nt: TGTGCCAGCTCTCCGCTGATCGGGACTAGCGGGAGTGGTGGTCAGTTCTTC; CDR3aa: CASSPLIGTSGSGGQFF
d_gene: NA; j_gene: TRBJ2-7; abundance: once; v_gene: TRBV19; CDR3nt: TGTGCCAGTAGTGTTACGCGAGGCAACTCCTACGAGCAGTACTTC; CDR3aa: CASSVTRGNSYEQYF
d_gene: TRBD1; j_gene: TRBJ1-2; abundance: NA; v_gene: TRBV29-1; CDR3nt: TGCAGCGTTGGGGCAGGGGGCTTGGATGGCTACACCTTC; CDR3aa: CSVGAGGLDGYTF
d_gene: NA; j_gene: TRBJ1-5; abundance: NA; v_gene: TRBV2; CDR3nt: TGTGCCAGCAGTACAGGCAATCTAAGGCAGCCCCAGCATTTT; CDR3aa: CASSTGNLRQPQHF
d_gene: NA; j_gene: TRBJ1-3; abundance: NA; v_gene: TRBV5-1; CDR3nt: TGCGCCAGCAGCTTGGCAGGGCAAGGAAACACCATATATTTT; CDR3aa: CASSLAGQGNTIYF
d_gene: TRBD1; j_gene: TRBJ2-3; abundance: NA; v_gene: TRBV15; CDR3nt: TGTGCCACCAGCAGACAGGGGGATGTAGATACGCAGTATTTT; CDR3aa: CATSRQGDVDTQYF
d_gene: TRBD1; j_gene: TRBJ1-2; abundance: NA; v_gene: TRBV14; CDR3nt: TGTGCCAGCAGTCAAGACAGGGCTACTAACTATGGCTACACCTTC; CDR3aa: CASSQDRATNYGYTF
d_gene: TRBD2; j_gene: TRBJ2-1; abundance: medium-sized; v_gene: TRBV7-9; CDR3nt: TGTGCCAGCAGGGGCACCGGGACTAGCGCTCTACCATCGATGGGTGAGCAGTTCTTC; CDR3aa: CASRGTGTSALPSMGEQFF
d_gene: TRBD1; j_gene: TRBJ1-5; abundance: few; v_gene: TRBV30; CDR3nt: TGTGCCTGGAGTGACCCCCACAGGGGAGGCAATCAGCCCCAGCATTTT; CDR3aa: CAWSDPHRGGNQPQHF
d_gene: NA; j_gene: TRBJ2-3; abundance: few; v_gene: TRBV5-4; CDR3nt: TGTGCCAGCAGCGCCCGGGAGCGGGGCACAGATACGCAGTATTTT; CDR3aa: CASSARERGTDTQYF
d_gene: NA; j_gene: TRBJ2-5; abundance: NA; v_gene: TRBV7-9; CDR3nt: TGTGCCAGCAGCTTAGTGAGCGAAGAGACCCAGTACTTC; CDR3aa: CASSLVSEETQYF
d_gene: NA; j_gene: TRBJ2-1; abundance: NA; v_gene: TRBV1; CDR3nt: TGCACCAGCAGCCAAGGGAGGACTAGCGGGAGCCCAGGATTTAATGAGCAGTTCTTC; CDR3aa: CTSSQGRTSGSPGFNEQFF
d_gene: TRBD2; j_gene: TRBJ2-1; abundance: NA; v_gene: TRBV4-2; CDR3nt: TGTGCCAGCAGCCCAGGGCTAGCGGGAGCCTACAATGAGCAGTTCTTC; CDR3aa: CASSPGLAGAYNEQFF
d_gene: NA; j_gene: TRBJ1-3; abundance: once; v_gene: TRBV9; CDR3nt: TGTGCCAGCAGCGTAGCTCCAGGGGATGGAAACACCATATATTTT; CDR3aa: CASSVAPGDGNTIYF
d_gene: NA; j_gene: TRBJ1-1; abundance: NA; v_gene: TRBV28; CDR3nt: TGTGCCAGCAGACCCCCACAGGAAGGCACTGAAGCTTTCTTT; CDR3aa: CASRPPQEGTEAFF
d_gene: TRBD1; j_gene: TRBJ1-3; abundance: NA; v_gene: TRBV18; CDR3nt: TGTGCCAGCTCACCGAACCGACAGGGTTCGGACACCATATATTTT; CDR3aa: CASSPNRQGSDTIYF
d_gene: TRBD2; j_gene: TRBJ2-7; abundance: NA; v_gene: TRBV20-1; CDR3nt: TGCAGTGCTAGTAGCGGGAGACCCTACGAGCAGTACTTC; CDR3aa: CSASSGRPYEQYF
d_gene: TRBD2; j_gene: TRBJ2-7; abundance: NA; v_gene: TRBV3-1/TRBV3-2; CDR3nt: TGTGCCAGCAGCCCTCGTTGGACTAGCGGGCCATACTCCTACGAGCAGTACTTC; CDR3aa: CASSPRWTSGPYSYEQYF
d_gene: NA; j_gene: TRBJ1-4; abundance: NA; v_gene: TRBV7-9; CDR3nt: TGTGCCAGCAGCCCGCCCCAGGGGCCTAATGAAAAACTGTTTTTT; CDR3aa: CASSPPQGPNEKLFF
d_gene: NA; j_gene: TRBJ1-2; abundance: NA; v_gene: TRBV2; CDR3nt: TGTGCCAGCAGTGCAACAGGGAACTATGGCTACACCTTC; CDR3aa: CASSATGNYGYTF
d_gene: NA; j_gene: TRBJ1-6; abundance: NA; v_gene: TRBV3-1/TRBV3-2; CDR3nt: TGTGCCAGCAGCCCAGGGATTAGGCTGCCCCTCCACTTT; CDR3aa: CASSPGIRLPLHF
d_gene: NA; j_gene: TRBJ1-1; abundance: once; v_gene: TRBV4-2; CDR3nt: TGTGCCAGCAGCCTGGGGGGAAGGGCCGGAATGAACACTGAAGCTTTCTTT; CDR3aa: CASSLGGRAGMNTEAFF
d_gene: NA; j_gene: TRBJ1-2; abundance: NA; v_gene: TRBV10-1; CDR3nt: TGCGCCAGCAGTGAGTCGACTACGGGGGGGATCGATGGCTACACCTTC; CDR3aa: CASSESTTGGIDGYTF
d_gene: TRBD1; j_gene: TRBJ2-6; abundance: NA; v_gene: TRBV7-6; CDR3nt: TGTGCCAGCAGCTCCGGACAGGGTAACTCCGGGGCCAACGTCCTGACTTTC; CDR3aa: CASSSGQGNSGANVLTF
d_gene: NA; j_gene: TRBJ2-1; abundance: NA; v_gene: TRBV23-1; CDR3nt: TGCGCCAGCAGTCAAAAGTACAGGGTACGCTACAATGAGCAGTTCTTC; CDR3aa: CASSQKYRVRYNEQFF
d_gene: NA; j_gene: TRBJ1-2; abundance: NA; v_gene: TRBV3-1/TRBV3-2; CDR3nt: TGTGCCAGCAGCCATTCGGCGTCCAGCGGCTGGTATGGCTACACCTTC; CDR3aa: CASSHSASSGWYGYTF
d_gene: NA; j_gene: TRBJ2-3; abundance: NA; v_gene: TRBV5-1; CDR3nt: TGCGCCAGCAGCTTGGGAGTGTCTAGCGGCACAGATACGCAGTATTTT; CDR3aa: CASSLGVSSGTDTQYF
d_gene: NA; j_gene: TRBJ1-1; abundance: NA; v_gene: TRBV3-1/TRBV3-2; CDR3nt: TGTGCCAGCAGCCAGAGGGACACTGAAGCTTTCTTT; CDR3aa: CASSQRDTEAFF
d_gene: TRBD2; j_gene: TRBJ2-1; abundance: NA; v_gene: TRBV3-1/TRBV3-2; CDR3nt: TGTGCCAGCAGCCTAGCGGGAGTCTACAATGAGCAGTTCTTC; CDR3aa: CASSLAGVYNEQFF
d_gene: NA; j_gene: TRBJ2-7; abundance: NA; v_gene: TRBV28; CDR3nt: TGTGCCAGCAAGTCCCCGGATTCTATTCGGGGCGAGCAGTACTTC; CDR3aa: CASKSPDSIRGEQYF
d_gene: NA; j_gene: TRBJ1-1; abundance: NA; v_gene: TRBV6-5; CDR3nt: TGTGCCAGCAGTTACGACAGGATCTTGGCTTTCTTT; CDR3aa: CASSYDRILAFF
d_gene: NA; j_gene: TRBJ1-1; abundance: few; v_gene: TRBV28; CDR3nt: TGTGCCAGCAGTTTAGAACGCCGGGGTACCCAAGCTTTCTTT; CDR3aa: CASSLERRGTQAFF
d_gene: TRBD1; j_gene: TRBJ1-1; abundance: NA; v_gene: TRBV5-1; CDR3nt: TGCGCCAGCCGGACAGGCATGAACACTGAAGCTTTCTTT; CDR3aa: CASRTGMNTEAFF
d_gene: TRBD1; j_gene: TRBJ1-3; abundance: NA; v_gene: TRBV9; CDR3nt: TGTGCCAGCACCAATCAGGGGGGCATATCTGGAAACACCATATATTTT; CDR3aa: CASTNQGGISGNTIYF
d_gene: NA; j_gene: TRBJ2-1; abundance: NA; v_gene: TRBV6-5; CDR3nt: TGTGCCAGCAGTTACTTGGCGGGAATAAGGGTTGAGCAGTTCTTC; CDR3aa: CASSYLAGIRVEQFF
d_gene: NA; j_gene: TRBJ2-1; abundance: NA; v_gene: TRBV5-8; CDR3nt: TGTGCCAGCAGCTTTCGCGGACACTCCTACAATGAGCAGTTCTTC; CDR3aa: CASSFRGHSYNEQFF
d_gene: TRBD1; j_gene: TRBJ2-5; abundance: NA; v_gene: TRBV5-1; CDR3nt: TGCGCCAGCAGCTCAACCGGGACAGGGAGAGGAGAGACCCAGTACTTC; CDR3aa: CASSSTGTGRGETQYF
d_gene: NA; j_gene: TRBJ2-3; abundance: NA; v_gene: TRBV5-1; CDR3nt: TGCGCCAGCAGCTTAAGCGGGAGCACAGATACGCAGTATTTT; CDR3aa: CASSLSGSTDTQYF
d_gene: NA; j_gene: TRBJ2-7; abundance: NA; v_gene: TRBV6-5; CDR3nt: TGTGCCAGCAGTTCCACGCAGTTACAGCAGTACTTC; CDR3aa: CASSSTQLQQYF
d_gene: TRBD2; j_gene: TRBJ2-5; abundance: NA; v_gene: TRBV10-2; CDR3nt: TGCGCCAGCAGTGACCTGATCGGGACTAGCGGTGGGGCAGAGACCCAGTACTTC; CDR3aa: CASSDLIGTSGGAETQYF
d_gene: NA; j_gene: TRBJ2-1; abundance: NA; v_gene: TRBV21-1; CDR3nt: TGTGCCAGCAGCGCGCGGGAGCAGTTCTTC; CDR3aa: CASSAREQFF
d_gene: TRBD1; j_gene: TRBJ1-5; abundance: NA; v_gene: TRBV3-1/TRBV3-2; CDR3nt: TGTGCCAGCAGCCAAGGAGGGGGCAGGTCGGGTCAGCCCCAGCATTTT; CDR3aa: CASSQGGGRSGQPQHF
d_gene: TRBD2; j_gene: TRBJ2-3; abundance: NA; v_gene: TRBV20-1; CDR3nt: TGCAGTGCTAGTCTAGCGGCCACAGATACGCAGTATTTT; CDR3aa: CSASLAATDTQYF
d_gene: NA; j_gene: TRBJ1-1; abundance: NA; v_gene: TRBV19; CDR3nt: TGTGCCAGTAGTGGGGAGTACACTGAAGCTTTCTTT; CDR3aa: CASSGEYTEAFF
d_gene: TRBD1; j_gene: TRBJ2-1; abundance: NA; v_gene: TRBV5-1; CDR3nt: TGCGCCAGCAGCCAAAACCCCGGGACAGGGGGCATCGGTGAGCAGTTCTTC; CDR3aa: CASSQNPGTGGIGEQFF
d_gene: TRBD2; j_gene: TRBJ2-1; abundance: few; v_gene: TRBV5-3; CDR3nt: TGTGCCAGAAGCGATCCTAGCGGCTACAATGAGCAGTTCTTC; CDR3aa: CARSDPSGYNEQFF
d_gene: NA; j_gene: TRBJ2-2; abundance: NA; v_gene: TRBV6-5; CDR3nt: TGTGCCAGCAGCTACAGGGAGGAGGGCGGGGAGCTGTTTTTT; CDR3aa: CASSYREEGGELFF
d_gene: TRBD2; j_gene: TRBJ2-5; abundance: NA; v_gene: TRBV28; CDR3nt: TGTGCCAGCAGTTTAGCGGGAGGGGTCCGGGAGACCCAGTACTTC; CDR3aa: CASSLAGGVRETQYF
d_gene: TRBD2; j_gene: TRBJ2-1; abundance: once; v_gene: TRBV27; CDR3nt: TGTGCCAGCAGGGGCCCTCGGACTAGCTCCTTGCATGAGCAGTTCTTC; CDR3aa: CASRGPRTSSLHEQFF